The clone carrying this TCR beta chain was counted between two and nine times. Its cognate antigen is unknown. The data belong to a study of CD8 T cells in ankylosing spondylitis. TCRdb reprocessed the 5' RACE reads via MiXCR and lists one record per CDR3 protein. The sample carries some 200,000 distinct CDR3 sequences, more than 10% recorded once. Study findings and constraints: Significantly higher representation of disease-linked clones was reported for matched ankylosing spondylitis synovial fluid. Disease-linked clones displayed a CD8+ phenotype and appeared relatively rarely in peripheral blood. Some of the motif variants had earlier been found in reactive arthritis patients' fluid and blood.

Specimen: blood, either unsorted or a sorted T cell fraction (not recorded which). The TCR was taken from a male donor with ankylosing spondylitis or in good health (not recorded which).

CDR3 in DNA: TGTGCCAGCAGTTTAGGGGCTGTCACTGAAGCTTTCTTT. Its protein product is CASSLGAVTEAFF. The V call is TRBV12-3 or TRBV12-4, the J call TRBJ1-1, with D unresolved. Trimming took off 1 base at V and 4 bases at J, with 7 bases between the two ends. The CDR3 length is 13 residues.